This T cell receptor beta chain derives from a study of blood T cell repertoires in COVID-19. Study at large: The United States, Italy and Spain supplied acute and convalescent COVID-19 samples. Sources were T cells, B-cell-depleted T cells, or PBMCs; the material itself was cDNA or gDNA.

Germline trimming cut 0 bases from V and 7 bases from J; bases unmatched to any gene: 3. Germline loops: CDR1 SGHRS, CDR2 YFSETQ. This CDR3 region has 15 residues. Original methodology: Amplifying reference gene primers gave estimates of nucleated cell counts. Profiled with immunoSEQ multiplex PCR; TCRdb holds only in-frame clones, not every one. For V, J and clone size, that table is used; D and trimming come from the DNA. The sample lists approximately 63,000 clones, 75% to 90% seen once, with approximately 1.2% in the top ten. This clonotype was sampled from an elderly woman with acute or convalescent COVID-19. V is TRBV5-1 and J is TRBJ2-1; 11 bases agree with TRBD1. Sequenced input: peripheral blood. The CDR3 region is CASSLAGQGANEQFF. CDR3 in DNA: TGCGCCAGCAGCTTGGCAGGACAGGGGGCGAATGAGCAGTTCTTC.